Listed below are T cell receptor beta chains from one sample, sequenced in a study of blood T cell repertoires in COVID-19. Libraries were prepared by immunoSEQ multiplex PCR; TCRdb keeps only in-frame clonotypes and omits some of them. The table shows some 200,000 clones, with about 86% occurring only once. Material: peripheral blood. The receptors originated from a human donor with acute or convalescent COVID-19. The donor label of this sample is uncertain. The CDR3 runs from the conserved cysteine through the conserved F or W. D genes are given only for firm matches. Some rows have no size entry. The others give once, few or many, or a class for an expanded clone.

cdr3_aa,j_call,v_call,d_call,clone_size
CASSLQGGTNEKLFF,TRBJ1-4,TRBV5-4,TRBD1,NA
CASRRHFDQETQYF,TRBJ2-5,TRBV5-1,NA,NA
CAWSRGQGGEKLFF,TRBJ1-4,TRBV30,TRBD1,NA
CASSAEGGLAGTGELFF,TRBJ2-2,TRBV6-4,TRBD2,NA
CASSRGQPTGELFF,TRBJ2-2,TRBV6-5,NA,NA
CASSEVGGLKMETQYF,TRBJ2-5,TRBV10-1,NA,NA
CASSSETGVTEAFF,TRBJ1-1,TRBV9,TRBD1,NA
CAWKRASSGNTIYF,TRBJ1-3,TRBV30,NA,few
CASGLGRRYEQYF,TRBJ2-7,TRBV6-5,TRBD2,NA
CASSLGGSQVNTGELFF,TRBJ2-2,TRBV7-8,NA,NA
CASSRRLAEGWEFPPLHF,TRBJ1-6,TRBV4-2,NA,once
CATTRGRQSDTQYF,TRBJ2-3,TRBV19,TRBD2,NA
CANGLAGTDTQYF,TRBJ2-3,TRBV10-3,TRBD2,NA
CASSSSPADTQYF,TRBJ2-3,TRBV5-6,NA,few
CASSPLGAGGYTGELFF,TRBJ2-2,TRBV18,TRBD1,NA
CASSGGRRPAGELFF,TRBJ2-2,TRBV11-3,NA,NA
CASSLTFERNPEAFF,TRBJ1-1,TRBV11-2,NA,NA
CASSEQGRGVTEAFF,TRBJ1-1,TRBV7-3,NA,NA
CASSLEVWGAGELFF,TRBJ2-2,TRBV5-1,NA,NA
CASSLSSGVGYGYTF,TRBJ1-2,TRBV7-2,NA,NA
CASSLQGGYSDEQFF,TRBJ2-1,TRBV7-2,TRBD1,once
CASRDRGLGADTQYF,TRBJ2-3,TRBV6-5,TRBD1,NA
CAWIGRLNGNTIYF,TRBJ1-3,TRBV30,NA,NA
CASSYELAATGRQETQYF,TRBJ2-5,TRBV6-2/TRBV6-3,TRBD2,NA
CASSVAPGNEKLFF,TRBJ1-4,TRBV9,NA,NA
CASTPLREVHEQYF,TRBJ2-7,TRBV28,TRBD2,NA
CASSIDREEPQHF,TRBJ1-5,TRBV19,NA,NA
CASSLAGGGSGYTF,TRBJ1-2,TRBV5-1,NA,NA
CASSAGLAGGQETQYF,TRBJ2-5,TRBV5-1,TRBD2,once
CASSPTGGAKNIQYF,TRBJ2-4,TRBV28,NA,once